This TCR beta chain was captured by sequencing in a study of Graves' ophthalmopathy and Graves' hyperthyroidism. Across the study: Ahead of any treatment, peripheral blood was obtained at the initial diagnosis.

From RNA, the CDR3 regions of TCR beta chains were amplified and sequenced. The authors performed first-round RT-PCR with HTBI primers and then a second-round multiplex PCR. TCRdb redid the calling of the multiplex PCR reads with MiXCR, one entry per CDR3 protein. The sample contains approximately 640,000 distinct CDR3 sequences, about 38% of which appear only once. Deletions cut 0 bases from V and 9 bases from J, with 14 bases between. Germline values: CDR1 DFQATT, CDR2 SNEGSKA (reference sequence). The CDR3 runs 13 residues. Comments on this clonotype: Being one base from a much bigger clone, this may be a read error.

Having ophthalmopathy, the donors showed moderate-to-severe activity, CAS ≥3 and NOSPECS ≥4, with disease lasting under 3 months. Excluded were patients with other autoimmune diseases, uncontrolled infections, pregnancy or lactation. PBMCs came from 10 ml of fresh peripheral blood. Sample: peripheral blood. The origin of this receptor is an adult man with Graves' ophthalmopathy. The chain couples TRBV20-1 to TRBJ2-5, with D uncertain. CDR3 sequence: CSARDGLLVAQYF. CDR3 nucleotide sequence: TGCAGTGCTAGAGATGGCCTCCTAGTGGCCCAGTACTTC.